Below, one T cell receptor (beta chain) is given with its context. What it binds is not known. The data stem from a study of OX40 agonist ivuxolimab in advanced cancers. Study in general: From roughly 20 to 79 years was the age range, with a mean of approximately 58 years, and approximately 80% were male.

Samples of blood were obtained at baseline, on cycle 4 day 1, and on cycle 7 day 1. Study-wide findings and caveats: There was clonal expansion of CD4+ and CD8+ blood T cells by week 6 at 0.1 to 3.0 mg/kg. Partial responders dosed at 0.1-3.0 mg/kg displayed clonal expansion ranking among the lowest.

Method: immunoSEQ multiplex PCR; TCRdb's copy keeps in-frame clones and lacks some. This table holds around 70,000 clones, approximately 85% found once. This specimen was CD4+ or CD8+ T cells sorted from blood, taken in a trial of the OX40 agonist ivuxolimab. The clonotype was recovered from an adult with an advanced solid tumor such as melanoma, head and neck, liver or kidney cancer.

The CDR3 DNA sequence: TGCGCCAGCAGCTTGGGGTCTGCGGGGGGCTTGGTAGAGACCCAGTACTTC. It codes for CASSLGSAGGLVETQYF. The chain recombines TRBV5-1 with TRBJ2-5, with 8 bases matching TRBD2. Germline V gene sequence: CDR1 SGHRS, CDR2 YFSETQ. The CDR3 extends over 17 amino acids. Trimming removed 0 bases from V and 4 bases from J; junction bases left unmatched: 11.